One and the same sample provided the 14 T cell receptor beta chains below, sequenced in a study of blood T cell repertoires in COVID-19. Clones were read by immunoSEQ multiplex PCR, and TCRdb kept only the in-frame ones, dropping some. The sample lists about 190,000 clones, less than 85% occurring once. The sample comprised peripheral blood. Receptors were obtained from a woman in her forties or fifties with acute or convalescent COVID-19.

This chain joins TRBV19 and TRBJ2-1, with TRBD1 matching over 8 bases. CDR3 length: 15 amino acids. Germline CDR1 is LNHDA and CDR2 is SQIVND (reference sequence). The V segment lost 5 bases and the J segment 5 bases; nucleotides outside the gene matches: 8. The CDR3, as DNA: TGTGCCAGTAGTGCGACATGGACAGGGAACAATGAGCAGTTCTTC. It specifies CASSATWTGNNEQFF.

The chain recombines TRBV14 with TRBJ2-1; 8 bases line up with TRBD2. V dropped 2 bases and J dropped 4; count of bases not matched to a gene: 7. The CDR3 extends over 16 amino acids. Germline lookup yields CDR1 SGHDN and CDR2 FVKESK. The CDR3 DNA sequence: TGTGCCAGCAGCCAAAAGCGGGGGTATGGGTACAATGAGCAGTTCTTC. It codes for CASSQKRGYGYNEQFF.

This chain links TRBV6-5 with TRBJ1-6; D possibly corresponds to TRBD1 (5 bases). V gave up 8 bases and J gave up 10 bases, with 12 bases separating them. Germline lookup yields CDR1 MNHEY and CDR2 SVGAGI. The CDR3 has 12 residues. CDR3 nucleotides: TGTGCCAGCTGTCAGGGCTGGTCACCCCTCCACTTT. Its translation is CASCQGWSPLHF.

The chain couples TRBV10-1 to TRBJ2-7, with D uncertain. The length of the CDR3 is 13 residues. The germline V gene encodes CDR1 WNHNN and CDR2 SYGVQD (reference sequence). Trimming pared 3 bases from V and 2 bases from J, leaving 8 bases between. In DNA form, the CDR3 reads TGCGCCAGCAGTGATTTAGACACCTACGAGCAGTACTTC. This encodes CASSDLDTYEQYF.

The chain has TRBV6-5 and TRBJ2-7, with a weak D call TRBD1 (5 bases). The CDR3 sequence is 13 residues long. Looked up from germline, CDR1 is MNHEY and CDR2 is SVGAGI. V was trimmed by 7 bases and J by 4 bases, leaving 14 bases between them. The CDR3 spells CASMRTLEYEQYF. CDR3 nucleotides: TGTGCCAGCATGCGGACACTCGAATACGAGCAGTACTTC.

This sequence joins TRBV30 and TRBJ1-6, with no clear D. CDR3 size: 14 residues. Germline lookup yields CDR1 GTSNPN and CDR2 SVGIG (reference sequence). V was trimmed by 0 bases and J by 10 bases, leaving 13 bases between them. CDR3 loop: CAWSVLGGKSPLHF. For the CDR3, the DNA is TGTGCCTGGAGTGTACTGGGAGGAAAATCACCCCTCCACTTT.

The chain carries TRBV10-1 and TRBJ1-5; 12 nucleotides match TRBD1. The CDR3 runs to 16 residues. Germline V gene sequence: CDR1 WNHNN, CDR2 SYGVQD (reference sequence). With 3 bases clipped from V and 7 bases from J, the junction kept 7 bases outside the gene matches. CDR3 sequence reads: CASSEGDRGLEQPQHF. The CDR3 region has the DNA TGCGCCAGCAGTGAAGGGGACAGGGGGCTAGAACAGCCCCAGCATTTT.

This chain links TRBV5-5 with TRBJ1-6; 8 bases agree with TRBD1. The CDR3 has 14 amino acids. The V and J ends lost 1 base and 8 bases, in that order; junction bases with no gene match: 2. From germline, CDR1 is SGHKS and CDR2 YYEKEE (reference sequence). CDR3 sequence reads: CASSLSGGDSPLHF. The CDR3 region has the DNA TGTGCCAGCAGCTTGTCAGGGGGCGATTCACCCCTCCACTTT.

The gene calls are TRBV30 and TRBJ1-1; D gene uncertain. The ends were cut back, 3 bases at V and 0 bases at J, with 8 bases in the middle. This CDR3 has 13 residues. Per germline, CDR1 GTSNPN and CDR2 SVGIG (reference sequence). The CDR3, as DNA: TGTGCCTGGAGGAGTTCCGTGAACACTGAAGCTTTCTTT. Amino acids: CAWRSSVNTEAFF.

V usage is TRBV3-1 (or the pseudogene TRBV3-2) and J usage is TRBJ1-1; 11 nucleotides agree with TRBD1. Per germline, CDR1 LGHDT and CDR2 YNNKEL (reference sequence). Unmatched junction bases numbered 8, after V lost 3 bases and J lost 11 bases. The CDR3 covers 14 residues. DNA of the CDR3: TGTGCCAGCAGCCATCGGGGGACAGGGGGAGTTGCTTTCTTT. Protein sequence: CASSHRGTGGVAFF.

The genes are TRBV7-6 and TRBJ2-3, with unresolved D. The CDR3 contains 13 residues. V lost 3 bases to trimming and J lost 1 base, with 5 bases between them. Germline CDR1 reads SGHVS; CDR2 reads FNYEAQ. The chain's CDR3 is CASSFHGTDTQYF. The CDR3, as DNA: TGTGCCAGCAGCTTCCATGGCACAGATACGCAGTATTTT. Based on the CDR3 plus reference TRBV7-6 and TRBJ2-3, the full variable domain is GAGVSQSPRYKVTKRGQDVALRCDPISGHVSLYWYRQALGQGPEFLTYFNYEAQQDKSGLPNDRFSAERPEGSISTLTIQRTEQRDSAMYRCASSFHGTDTQYFGPGTRLTVL.

This rearrangement joins TRBV7-2 to TRBJ1-2; 10 bases map to TRBD1. The trim removed 5 bases at V and 5 bases at J, leaving 5 bases unmatched. CDR1 and CDR2 from the germline V gene are SGHTA and FQGNSA. The length of the CDR3 is 14 residues. CDR3 loop: CASSRGQGGYGYTF. CDR3 in DNA: TGTGCCAGCAGCCGCGGACAGGGGGGATATGGCTACACCTTC. The complete variable domain, with remaining parts taken from reference TRBV7-2 and TRBJ1-2, reads GAGVSQSPSNKVTEKGKDVELRCDPISGHTALYWYRQSLGQGLEFLIYFQGNSAPDKSGLPSDRFSAERTGGSVSTLTIQRTQQEDSAVYLCASSRGQGGYGYTFGSGTRLTVV.

This chain uses TRBV10-2 with TRBJ1-2; D is undetermined. The CDR3 consists of 15 residues. CDR1 is WSHSY, CDR2 SAAADI, per germline. Trimming took 3 bases from V and 0 from J, leaving 11 bases between them. Written as DNA, the CDR3 is TGCGCCAGCAGTGAAAGCCTAGCCCCTAACTATGGCTACACCTTC. This sequence encodes CASSESLAPNYGYTF.

The CDR3 spells CASSLGGREQYF. The CDR3, as DNA: TGTGCCAGTAGCCTTGGAGGGAGGGAGCAGTACTTC. The rearrangement joins TRBV19 to TRBJ2-7, with TRBD2 as a possible D gene (6 bases). The V end was cut by 6 bases, the J end by 7 bases, with 13 bases between. The CDR3 covers 12 residues. The germline V gene has CDR1 LNHDA and CDR2 SQIVND (reference sequence).